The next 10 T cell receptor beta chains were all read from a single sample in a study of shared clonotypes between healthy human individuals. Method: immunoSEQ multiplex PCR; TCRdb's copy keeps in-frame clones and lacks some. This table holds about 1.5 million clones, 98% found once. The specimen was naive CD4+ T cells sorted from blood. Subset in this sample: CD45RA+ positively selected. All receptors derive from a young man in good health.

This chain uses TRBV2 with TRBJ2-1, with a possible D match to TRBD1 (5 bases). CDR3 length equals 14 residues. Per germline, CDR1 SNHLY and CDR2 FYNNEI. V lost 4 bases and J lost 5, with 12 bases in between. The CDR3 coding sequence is TGTGCCAGCAGTGTTTCGCCCAGGGACAATGAGCAGTTCTTC. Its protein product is CASSVSPRDNEQFF.

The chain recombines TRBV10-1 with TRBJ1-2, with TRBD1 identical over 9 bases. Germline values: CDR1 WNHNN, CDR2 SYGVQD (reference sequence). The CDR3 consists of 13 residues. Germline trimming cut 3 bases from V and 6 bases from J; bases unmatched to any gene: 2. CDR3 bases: TGCGCCAGCAGTGAACGACAGGGGGATGGCTACACCTTC. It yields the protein CASSERQGDGYTF.

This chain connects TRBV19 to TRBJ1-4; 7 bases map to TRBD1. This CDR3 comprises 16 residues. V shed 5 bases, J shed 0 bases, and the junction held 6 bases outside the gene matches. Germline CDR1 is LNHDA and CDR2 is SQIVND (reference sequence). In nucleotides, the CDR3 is TGTGCCAGTAGTTGGGGACAGAAAGCAACTAATGAAAAACTGTTTTTT. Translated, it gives CASSWGQKATNEKLFF.

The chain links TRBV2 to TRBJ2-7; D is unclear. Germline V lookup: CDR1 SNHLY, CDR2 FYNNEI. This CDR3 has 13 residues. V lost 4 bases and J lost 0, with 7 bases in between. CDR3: CASSAETSYEQYF. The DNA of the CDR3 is TGTGCCAGCAGTGCCGAGACCTCCTACGAGCAGTACTTC.

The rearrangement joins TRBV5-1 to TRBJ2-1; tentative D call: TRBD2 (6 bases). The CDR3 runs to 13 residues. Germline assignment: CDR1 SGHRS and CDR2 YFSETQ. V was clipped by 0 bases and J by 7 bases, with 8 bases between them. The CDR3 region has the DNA TGCGCCAGCAGCTTGGTCCGGGGGAATGAGCAGTTCTTC. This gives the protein CASSLVRGNEQFF.

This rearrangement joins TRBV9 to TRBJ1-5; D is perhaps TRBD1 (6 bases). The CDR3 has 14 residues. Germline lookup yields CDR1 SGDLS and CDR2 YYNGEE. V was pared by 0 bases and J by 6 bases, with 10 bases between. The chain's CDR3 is CASSVGGAIQPQHF. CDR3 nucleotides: TGTGCCAGCAGCGTAGGGGGGGCGATTCAGCCCCAGCATTTT. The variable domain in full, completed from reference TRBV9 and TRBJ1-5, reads DSGVTQTPKHLITATGQRVTLRCSPRSGDLSVYWYQQSLDQGLQFLIQYYNGEERAKGNILERFSAQQFPDLHSELNLSSLELGDSALYFCASSVGGAIQPQHFGDGTRLSIL.

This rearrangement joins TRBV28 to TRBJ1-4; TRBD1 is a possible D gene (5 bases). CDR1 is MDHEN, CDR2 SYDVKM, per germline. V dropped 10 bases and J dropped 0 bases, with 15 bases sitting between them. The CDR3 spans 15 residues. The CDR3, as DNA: TGTGCCATCCTCGGGGACTCCGCAACTAATGAAAAACTGTTTTTT. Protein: CAILGDSATNEKLFF.

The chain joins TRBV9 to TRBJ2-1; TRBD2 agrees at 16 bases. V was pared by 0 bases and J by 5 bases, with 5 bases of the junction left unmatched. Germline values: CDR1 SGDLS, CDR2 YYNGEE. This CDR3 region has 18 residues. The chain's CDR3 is CASSVGGTSGRGNNEQFF. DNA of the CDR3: TGTGCCAGCAGCGTAGGAGGGACTAGCGGGAGGGGGAACAATGAGCAGTTCTTC.

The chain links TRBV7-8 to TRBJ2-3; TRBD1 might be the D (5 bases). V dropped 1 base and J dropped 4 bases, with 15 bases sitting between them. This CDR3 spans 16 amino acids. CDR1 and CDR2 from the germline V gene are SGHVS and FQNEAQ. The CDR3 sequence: CASSLGQGTPPDTQYF. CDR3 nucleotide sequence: TGTGCCAGCAGCTTAGGGCAGGGAACCCCGCCAGATACGCAGTATTTT.

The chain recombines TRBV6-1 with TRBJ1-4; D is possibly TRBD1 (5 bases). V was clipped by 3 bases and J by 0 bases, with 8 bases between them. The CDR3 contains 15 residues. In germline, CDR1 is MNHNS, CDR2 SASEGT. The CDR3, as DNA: TGTGCCAGCAGTGACACGACAGCAACTAATGAAAAACTGTTTTTT. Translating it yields CASSDTTATNEKLFF.